This entry concerns a single TCR beta chain. This clonotype has only a few counts. Its antigen is not yet known. One base away there is no much larger clone; base qualities are not given. This entry comes from a study of blood T cells in healthy people across ages (dated by TCRdb to about 2015). For the study in its entirety: In model experiments, template switching captured roughly one uniquely barcoded TCR beta cDNA molecule for every two T cells. Using deep sequencing normalized with unique cDNA molecular identifiers, the study measured how TCR beta repertoire diversity changes with age. Two additional independent replicas of 1 million unique cDNA reads from the same blood draw were analyzed for two donors (one aged 18 to 30 and one aged 80 or older). To avoid experimental bias, donors of different ages were randomly spread across the sequencing lanes. Donors were grouped into four age groups: young (average approximately 15 years), middle-aged (39), aged (62) and long-lived (approximately 81).

The donors were roughly 39 Caucasian individuals from Russia, aged 6 to 90 years, who were systemically healthy. Approximately 9.3 milliliters of peripheral blood were drawn from each donor into EDTA-treated Vacutainer tubes. Ficoll-Paque density-gradient centrifugation was used to isolate PBMCs, with at least 6.5 million obtained per sample. Total RNA, at least 6 micrograms per sample, was extracted from PBMCs with Trizol reagent. For every donor, flow cytometry on a PBMC aliquot measured the percentage of naive CD45RAhigh/CD27high T cells. The CDR3, cysteine through phenylalanine, is 16 amino acids long. The read is trimmed to its CDR3 DNA, 48 bases read in frame from base 1. CDR1 and CDR2 (SEHNR, FQNEAQ) derive from the germline V gene (reference sequence). Trimming removed 1 base from V and 0 bases from J, leaving 10 bases between the germline ends. The library was obtained by 5' RACE. The reads were generated on an Illumina HiSeq 2500. The second PCR ran for roughly 6 to 11 cycles and used a J-beta primer mix along with a sample-barcoded 5' primer. Each TCR beta cDNA molecule received a unique molecular identifier from a template-switch 5' adaptor carrying 12 random nucleotides. Each sample yielded at least 2.5 million CDR3-containing paired-end reads. All of the RNA was converted into first-strand cDNA using the Mint cDNA synthesis kit, with a TRBC-specific oligonucleotide serving as the primer. After uracil-DNA glycosylase treatment, a first 18-cycle PCR used universal primers M1SS and BC2_uni_R on all cDNA. Processing in the source paper ran as follows. Normalization of each sample was performed by random selection of 1 million high-quality reads, each carrying a distinct molecular identifier. Reads with shared molecular identifiers were discarded instead of being binned into consensus sequences. MiTCR, set to a Q25 quality threshold and the strictest error-elimination algorithm, was used for CDR3 identification, clonotype clustering and error correction. A nonparametric unseen species model with Euler transformation was used to estimate a lower bound on total TCR beta diversity. TCRdb ran its own pipeline on the public reads, namely fastp trimming at Q25 and MiXCR clone calling, and kept in-frame beta chains. Rows merge per CDR3 protein into single entries with the most common DNA and genes. The V and J calls follow TCRdb's processing rather than the paper's. The sample table shows about 1,600,000 distinct CDR3 sequences, and roughly 40% are seen once. 7.9% of the sample is held by the ten biggest clonotypes.

What the work shows at the level of the full study, not this receptor alone: Because profiling used bulk unsorted PBMCs, naive and antigen-experienced compartments could not be compared conclusively. Compared with the aged group, the long-lived group had more naive CD4+ T cells, fewer expanded clones and increased TCR diversity, suggesting age selection. A strong correlation was found between observed TCR beta diversity and the percentage of naive T cells measured by flow cytometry. Estimates of total diversity based on one million sequenced T cells were regarded as lower bounds and as underestimates. As age increased, observed TCR beta diversity per million T cells dropped in a roughly linear way, and a significant reduction was already evident by age 40. Because the CMV infection status of the donors was unknown, age-related changes in expanded clonotypes may potentially have been confounded.

The sequence was collected from a woman under 30 in good health. The sample was blood. The rearranged segments are TRBV7-9 and TRBJ1-5; a confident D gene designation cannot be given. The nucleotides are TGTGCCAGCAGCTTAGGCTCGGGGAGTAGCAATCAGCCCCAGCATTTT. Its protein is CASSLGSGSSNQPQHF.